The present entry profiles one T cell receptor (beta chain) with its context. Its antigen is as yet unknown. Generated by immunoSEQ multiplex PCR, the TCRdb table keeps only in-frame clones and is missing some. The sample lists 120,000 or so clones, less than 90% occurring once. Germline V gives CDR1 MDHEN, CDR2 SYDVKM. The CDR3 is 14 residues long. Trimming left V 5 bases short and J 5 bases short, with 14 bases between. This entry is derived from a study of T cell responses to AZD1222 COVID-19 vaccine. At the level of the study: Second-dose schedules of about 4 or about 12 weeks were combined.

Study findings and constraints: Clonal diversity was possibly underestimated; the donors were predominantly white British and more often female.

The source material was peripheral blood, sampled on day 0 of AZD1222 vaccination. V usage is TRBV28 and J usage is TRBJ2-3; D is unclear. The source is an adult in good health. The CDR3 nucleotides read TGTGCCAGCAGTCTAGACCCCTTAGGAGATACGCAGTATTTT. Protein: CASSLDPLGDTQYF.